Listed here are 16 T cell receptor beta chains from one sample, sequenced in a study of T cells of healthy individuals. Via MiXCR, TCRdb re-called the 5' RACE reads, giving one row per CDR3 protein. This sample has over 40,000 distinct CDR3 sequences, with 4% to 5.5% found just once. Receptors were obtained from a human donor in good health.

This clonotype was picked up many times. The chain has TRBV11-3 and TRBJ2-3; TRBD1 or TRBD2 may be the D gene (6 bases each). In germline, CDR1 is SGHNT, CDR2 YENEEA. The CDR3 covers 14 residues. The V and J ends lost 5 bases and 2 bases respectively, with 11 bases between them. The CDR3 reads CASSPGAHTDTQYF. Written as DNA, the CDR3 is TGTGCCAGCAGCCCGGGGGCCCACACAGATACGCAGTATTTT.

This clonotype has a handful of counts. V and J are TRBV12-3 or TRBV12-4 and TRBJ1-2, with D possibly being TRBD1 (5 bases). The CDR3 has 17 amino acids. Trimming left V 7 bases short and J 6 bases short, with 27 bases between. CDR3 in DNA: TGTGCCAGCACCACCCCCCCTCTGGAGGGGACTGGAGATGGCTACACCTTC. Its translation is CASTTPPLEGTGDGYTF.

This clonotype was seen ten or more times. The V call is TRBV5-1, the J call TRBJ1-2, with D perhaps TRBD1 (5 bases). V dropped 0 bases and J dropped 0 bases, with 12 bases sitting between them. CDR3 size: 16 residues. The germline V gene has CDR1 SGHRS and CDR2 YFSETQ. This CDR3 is CASSLEGGAANYGYTF. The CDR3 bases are TGCGCCAGCAGCTTGGAAGGCGGGGCGGCTAACTATGGCTACACCTTC.

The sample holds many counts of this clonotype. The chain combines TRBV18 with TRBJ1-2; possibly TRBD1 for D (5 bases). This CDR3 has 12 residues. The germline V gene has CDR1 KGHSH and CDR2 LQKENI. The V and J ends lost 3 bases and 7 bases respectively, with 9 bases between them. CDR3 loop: CASSPEGPGYTF. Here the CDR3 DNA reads TGTGCCAGCTCACCCGAGGGGCCTGGCTACACCTTC.

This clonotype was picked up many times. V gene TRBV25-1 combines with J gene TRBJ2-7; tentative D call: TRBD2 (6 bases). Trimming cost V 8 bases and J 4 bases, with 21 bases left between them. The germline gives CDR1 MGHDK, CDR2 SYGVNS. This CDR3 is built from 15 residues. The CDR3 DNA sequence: TGTGCCAGCGGGGGGTACACACCACCTAATTACGAGCAGTACTTC. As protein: CASGGYTPPNYEQYF.

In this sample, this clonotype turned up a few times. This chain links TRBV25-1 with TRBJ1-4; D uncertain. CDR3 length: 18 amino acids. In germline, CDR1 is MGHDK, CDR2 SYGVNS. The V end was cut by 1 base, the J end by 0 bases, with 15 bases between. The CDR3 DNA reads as TGTGCCAGCAGTGAATTGGATGGGTCGGCAGCAACTAATGAAAAACTGTTTTTT. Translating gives CASSELDGSAATNEKLFF.

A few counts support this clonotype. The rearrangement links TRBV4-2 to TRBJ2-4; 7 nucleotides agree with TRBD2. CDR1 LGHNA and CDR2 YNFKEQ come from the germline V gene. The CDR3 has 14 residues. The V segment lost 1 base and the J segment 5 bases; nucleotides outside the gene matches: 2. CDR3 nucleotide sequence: TGTGCCAGCAGCCAAGGCCTAGCGGAAAACATTCAGTACTTC. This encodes CASSQGLAENIQYF.

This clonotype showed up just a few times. The CDR3 DNA follows: TGCAGTGCTAGTCCCCGTAACTACGAGCAGTACTTC. Its translation is CSASPRNYEQYF. The chain links TRBV20-1 to TRBJ2-7; no firm D call. This CDR3 is 12 amino acids long. The V end was cut by 3 bases, the J end by 3 bases, with 9 bases between. Germline V lookup: CDR1 DFQATT, CDR2 SNEGSKA (reference sequence).

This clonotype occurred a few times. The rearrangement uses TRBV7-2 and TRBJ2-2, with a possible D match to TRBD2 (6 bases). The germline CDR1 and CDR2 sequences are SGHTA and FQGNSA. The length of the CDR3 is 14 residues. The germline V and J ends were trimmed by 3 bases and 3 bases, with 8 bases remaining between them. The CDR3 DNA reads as TGTGCCAGCAGCTTCTTAGCGGACACCGGGGAGCTGTTTTTT. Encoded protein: CASSFLADTGELFF.

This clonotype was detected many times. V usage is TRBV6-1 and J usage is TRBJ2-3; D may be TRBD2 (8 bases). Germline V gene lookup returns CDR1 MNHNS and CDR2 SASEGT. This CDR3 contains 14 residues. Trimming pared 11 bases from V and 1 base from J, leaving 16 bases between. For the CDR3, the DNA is TGTGCCTCAGGGGGTAGCGGGGGCACAGATACGCAGTATTTT. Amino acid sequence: CASGGSGGTDTQYF.

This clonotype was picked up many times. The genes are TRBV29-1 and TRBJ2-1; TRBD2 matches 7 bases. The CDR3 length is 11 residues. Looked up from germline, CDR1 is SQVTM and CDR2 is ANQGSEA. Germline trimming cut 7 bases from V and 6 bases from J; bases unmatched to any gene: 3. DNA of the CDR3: TGCAGCGGGGGCGGGGGCAATGAGCAGTTCTTC. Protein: CSGGGGNEQFF.

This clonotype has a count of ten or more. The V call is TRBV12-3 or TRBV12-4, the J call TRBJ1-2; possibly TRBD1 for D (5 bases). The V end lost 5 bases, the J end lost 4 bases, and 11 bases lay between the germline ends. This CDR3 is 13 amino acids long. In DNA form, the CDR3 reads TGTGCCAGCAGTCAGGGTGGATTCTATGGCTACACCTTC. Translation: CASSQGGFYGYTF.

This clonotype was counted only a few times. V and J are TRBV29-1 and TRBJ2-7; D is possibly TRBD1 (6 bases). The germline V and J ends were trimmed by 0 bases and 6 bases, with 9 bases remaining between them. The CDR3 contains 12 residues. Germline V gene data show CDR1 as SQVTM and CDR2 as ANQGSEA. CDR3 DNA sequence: TGCAGCGTTGAAGACCAAGGGGGCGAGCAGTACTTC. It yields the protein CSVEDQGGEQYF.

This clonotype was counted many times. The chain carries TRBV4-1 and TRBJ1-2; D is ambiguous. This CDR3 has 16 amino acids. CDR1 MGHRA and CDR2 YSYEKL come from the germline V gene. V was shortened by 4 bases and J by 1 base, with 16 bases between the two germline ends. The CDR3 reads CASSPPGRSLNYGYTF. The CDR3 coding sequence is TGCGCCAGCAGCCCCCCGGGCCGGTCGCTTAACTATGGCTACACCTTC.

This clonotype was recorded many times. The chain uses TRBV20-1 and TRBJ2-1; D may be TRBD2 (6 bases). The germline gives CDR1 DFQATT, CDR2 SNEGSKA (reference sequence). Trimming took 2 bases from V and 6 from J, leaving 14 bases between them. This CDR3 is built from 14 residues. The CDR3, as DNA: TGCAGTGCTAGACTGCCGGGAGAACGCAATGAGCAGTTCTTC. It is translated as CSARLPGERNEQFF.

The chain's CDR3 is CASSLERGPGTDTQYF. Here the CDR3 DNA reads TGTGCCAGCAGCTTGGAACGGGGCCCAGGCACAGATACGCAGTATTTT. This chain joins TRBV5-4 and TRBJ2-3; possibly TRBD1 or TRBD2 for D (5 bases each). The CDR3 has 16 residues. Trimming removed 0 bases at V and 1 base at J, with 12 bases between. Germline CDR1 is SGHNT and CDR2 is YYREEE (reference sequence). Full variable domain (outside the CDR3, taken from reference TRBV5-4 and TRBJ2-3): ETGVTQSPTHLIKTRGQQVTLRCSSQSGHNTVSWYQQALGQGPQFIFQYYREEENGRGNFPPRFSGLQFPNYSSELNVNALELDDSALYLCASSLERGPGTDTQYFGPGTRLTVL.